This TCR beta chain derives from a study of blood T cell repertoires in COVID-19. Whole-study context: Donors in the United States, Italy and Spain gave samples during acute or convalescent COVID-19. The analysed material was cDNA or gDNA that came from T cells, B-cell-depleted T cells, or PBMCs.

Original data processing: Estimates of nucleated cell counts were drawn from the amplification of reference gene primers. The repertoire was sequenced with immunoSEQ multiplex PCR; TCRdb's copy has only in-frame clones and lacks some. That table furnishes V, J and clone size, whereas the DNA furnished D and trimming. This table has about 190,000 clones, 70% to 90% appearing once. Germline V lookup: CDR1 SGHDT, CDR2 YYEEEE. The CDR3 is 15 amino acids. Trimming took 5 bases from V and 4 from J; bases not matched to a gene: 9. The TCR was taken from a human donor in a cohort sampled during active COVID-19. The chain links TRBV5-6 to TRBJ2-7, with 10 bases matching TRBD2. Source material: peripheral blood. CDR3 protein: CASSGSSSGGYEQYF. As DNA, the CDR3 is TGTGCCAGCAGTGGGTCTTCTAGCGGGGGATACGAGCAGTACTTC.